This TCR beta chain was sequenced during a study of T-cell memory formation after mild COVID-19. One entry per CDR3 protein results from TCRdb running MiXCR on the 5' RACE reads. The top ten clones hold about 30% of a sample with about 140,000 distinct CDR3 sequences, 11% to 15% of them seen once. CDR3 length: 12 amino acids. Germline CDR1 reads SQVTM; CDR2 reads ANQGSEA. With 2 bases removed from V and 1 base from J, the gap between germline ends came to 6 bases. The clonotype originates from an adult woman who had mild COVID-19 (a few samples of this study predate the infection). Cell type and time point are not known. The sample comprised PBMCs or a T cell subset sorted from them (not recorded which). The rearrangement links TRBV29-1 to TRBJ2-7; D gene uncertain. This CDR3 is CSVEQDSYEQYF. CDR3 sequence (DNA): TGCAGCGTTGAACAGGATTCCTACGAGCAGTACTTC.